Here is one T cell receptor beta chain with its context. Its antigen is as yet unknown. Quantitative 5'-RACE with molecular barcodes generated TCR beta libraries. TCRdb fed the 5' RACE reads into MiXCR, producing one record per CDR3 protein. The sample yields about 310,000 distinct CDR3 sequences, around 20% seen once. Deletions cut 3 bases from V and 1 base from J, with 9 bases between. CDR1 and CDR2 from the germline V gene are SGHTA and FQGNSA. This CDR3 spans 14 amino acids. The data belong to a study of CD8 T cells in ankylosing spondylitis. Study-wide results and caveats: According to the report, clones linked to the disease were significantly enriched in matched synovial fluid samples taken from ankylosing spondylitis patients.

The receptor was isolated from a female donor with ankylosing spondylitis or in good health (not recorded which). The source material was blood, either unsorted or a sorted T cell fraction (not recorded which). The gene calls are TRBV7-2 and TRBJ1-1, with D uncertain. The CDR3 is CASSLSTENTEAFF. The CDR3 DNA reads as TGTGCCAGCAGCTTGTCAACAGAGAACACTGAAGCTTTCTTT.